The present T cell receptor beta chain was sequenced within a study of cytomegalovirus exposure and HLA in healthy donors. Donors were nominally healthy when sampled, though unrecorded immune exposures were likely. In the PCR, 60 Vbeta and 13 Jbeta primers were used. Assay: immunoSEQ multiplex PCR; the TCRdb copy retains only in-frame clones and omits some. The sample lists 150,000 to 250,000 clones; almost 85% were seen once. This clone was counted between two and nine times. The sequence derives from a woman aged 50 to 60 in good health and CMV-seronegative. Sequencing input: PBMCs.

Here the CDR3 reads CASSYSRSHGELFF. The CDR3 DNA sequence: TGTGCCAGCAGTTACTCGAGGTCTCACGGGGAGCTGTTTTTT. This chain joins TRBV6-5 and TRBJ2-2; D remains ambiguous. The V gene's germline CDR1 is MNHEY and CDR2 SVGAGI. The CDR3 spans 14 residues. V was pared by 0 bases and J by 7 bases, with 9 bases between.